This TCR beta chain was sequenced for a study of CD4 T cells in relation to SARS-CoV-2 and coronaviruses. Before the COVID-19 pandemic, during about 2010-2018, CD4+ T cells were taken from unexposed donors. Sequencing was performed with immunoSEQ multiplex PCR; in TCRdb, only in-frame clones are kept and a portion is missing. Of just under 65,000 clones listed, roughly 93% are singletons. The TCR originated in a human donor in good health. The sample taken for sequencing was naive CD4+ T cells from PBMCs. Subset indicated: naive CD4+ T cells isolated by negative enrichment.

CDR3 loop: CASSLAGVMAKNIQYF. The CDR3 nucleotides are TGTGCCAGCAGCTTAGCTGGGGTGATGGCCAAAAACATTCAGTACTTC. The chain couples TRBV11-1 to TRBJ2-4; D not resolved. Trimming took off 0 bases at V and 1 base at J, with 10 bases between the two ends. The CDR3 consists of 16 residues. Looked up from germline, CDR1 is SGHAT and CDR2 is FQDESV (reference sequence).